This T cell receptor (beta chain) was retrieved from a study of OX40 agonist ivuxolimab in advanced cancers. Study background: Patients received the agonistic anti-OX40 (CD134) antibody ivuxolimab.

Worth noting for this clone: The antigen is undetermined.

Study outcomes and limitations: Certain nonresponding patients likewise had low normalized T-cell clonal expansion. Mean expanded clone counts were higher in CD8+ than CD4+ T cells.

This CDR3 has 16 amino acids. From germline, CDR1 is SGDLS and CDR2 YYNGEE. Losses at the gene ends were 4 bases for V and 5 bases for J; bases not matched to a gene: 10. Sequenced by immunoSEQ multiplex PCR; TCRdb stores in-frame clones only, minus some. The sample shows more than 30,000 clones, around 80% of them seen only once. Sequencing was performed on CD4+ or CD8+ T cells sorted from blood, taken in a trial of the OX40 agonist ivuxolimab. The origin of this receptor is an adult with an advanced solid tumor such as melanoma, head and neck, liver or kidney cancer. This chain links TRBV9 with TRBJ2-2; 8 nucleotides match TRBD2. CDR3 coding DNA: TGTGCCAGCAGCCCCTGGACTAGCCAGAGGACCGGGGAGCTGTTTTTT. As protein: CASSPWTSQRTGELFF.